This T cell receptor beta chain was recovered during a study of response to subunit inactivated influenza vaccine. The study's findings and limits: Authors proposed each seasonal influenza vaccination draws in few new T cells.

Each CDR3 protein gets one entry after TCRdb re-called the RT-PCR reads with MiXCR. The repertoire has a few hundred thousand distinct CDR3 sequences, around a fifth of them found once; the top ten carry around 9.6%. This clonotype was detected a few times. What it binds is not known. The TCR was taken from a man aged 50 to 69 who received an inactivated influenza vaccine. This sample comprised PBMCs from blood, obtained about 20 months after vaccination.

CDR3 bases: TGCAGCGTTTTTTCGCCGGGGAATGAGCAGTTCTTC. Protein: CSVFSPGNEQFF. The chain couples TRBV29-1 to TRBJ2-1; weak D call: TRBD2 (5 bases). This CDR3 has 12 residues. V was clipped by 5 bases and J by 7 bases, with 12 bases between them. Germline lookup yields CDR1 SQVTM and CDR2 ANQGSEA.